This T cell receptor (beta chain) originates from a study of blood T cell repertoires in COVID-19. Whole-study context: COVID-19 samples collected from the United States, Italy and Spain covered acute and convalescent phases. From T cells, B-cell-depleted T cells, or PBMCs came the material, which was cDNA or gDNA.

The CDR3 sequence is 19 residues long. Germline V gene sequence: CDR1 LGHNT, CDR2 FRNRAP. V dropped 4 bases and J dropped 4 bases, with 28 bases sitting between them. Authors' analysis steps: From reference gene primer amplification, estimates of nucleated cell counts were derived. Data came from immunoSEQ multiplex PCR; TCRdb stores just in-frame clones and leaves some out. Clone size and V and J calls were adopted from that table, with D and trimming inferred from the DNA. The repertoire holds more than 80,000 clones, with over 80% as singletons. Sequenced input: peripheral blood. This clonotype was sampled from a woman older than 75 with active or convalescent COVID-19. The V call is TRBV12-5, the J call TRBJ1-1, with TRBD1 as a possible D gene (6 bases). CDR3 loop: CASGSGRAEIQGGGTEAFF. CDR3 nucleotide sequence: TGTGCTAGTGGTTCCGGACGGGCCGAGATACAGGGCGGGGGCACTGAAGCTTTCTTT.